The entry below gives a single T cell receptor beta chain sequence along with its context. Amplification targeted TCR beta CDR3 regions from RNA transcripts. When the TCR CDR3 underwent first-round RT-PCR, the HTBI primer set was used. One entry per CDR3 protein results from TCRdb running MiXCR on the multiplex PCR reads. The sample lists hundreds of thousands of distinct CDR3 sequences; 15% to 18% were seen once. This sample is part of a study of T cells in Graves' hyperthyroidism and ophthalmopathy. Study background: Peripheral blood was taken when the disease was first diagnosed, before any treatment began.

Stable hyperthyroidism: no ophthalmopathy progression over 18 months of follow-up. Using approximately 10 ml of fresh peripheral blood, PBMCs were prepared. Germline V CDR1 and CDR2: MNHEY, SVGEGT. V lost 6 bases, J lost 4 bases, and 11 bases stayed unmatched. This CDR3 region has 16 residues. The material sequenced was blood. The clonotype comes from a woman younger than 30 with Graves' hyperthyroidism. The chain uses TRBV6-2 or TRBV6-3 and TRBJ1-2; 10 bases map to TRBD1. CDR3 amino acids: CASSSRQGAKPYGYTF. The CDR3 nucleotides are TGTGCCAGCAGCTCACGACAGGGGGCAAAGCCCTATGGCTACACCTTC.